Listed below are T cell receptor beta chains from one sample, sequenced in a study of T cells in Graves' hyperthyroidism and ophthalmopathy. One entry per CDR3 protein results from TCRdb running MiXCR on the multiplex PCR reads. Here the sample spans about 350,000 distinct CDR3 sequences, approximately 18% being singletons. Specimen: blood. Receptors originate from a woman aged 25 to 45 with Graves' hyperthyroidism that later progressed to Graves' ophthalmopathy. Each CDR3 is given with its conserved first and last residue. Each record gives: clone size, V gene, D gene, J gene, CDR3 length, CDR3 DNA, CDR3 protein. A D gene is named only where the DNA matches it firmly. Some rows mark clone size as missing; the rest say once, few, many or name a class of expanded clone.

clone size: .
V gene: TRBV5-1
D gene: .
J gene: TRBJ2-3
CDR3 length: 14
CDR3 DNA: TGCGCCAGCACCCCCGCCCCAGAGCAAGATACGCAGTATTTT
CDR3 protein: CASTPAPEQDTQYF

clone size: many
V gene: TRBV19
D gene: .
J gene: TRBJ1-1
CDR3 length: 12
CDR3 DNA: TGTGCCAGTAGTTTTGGGGATTCTGAAGCTTTCTTT
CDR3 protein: CASSFGDSEAFF

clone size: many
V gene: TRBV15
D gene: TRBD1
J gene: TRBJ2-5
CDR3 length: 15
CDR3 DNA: TGTGCCACCAGCAGACCGGGACAGGGTGGAGAGACCCAGTACTTC
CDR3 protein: CATSRPGQGGETQYF

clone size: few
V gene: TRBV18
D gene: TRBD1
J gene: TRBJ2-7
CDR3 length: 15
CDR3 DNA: TGTGCCAGCTCACCTACAGGGGGACCTCGTTACGAGCAGTACTTC
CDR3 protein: CASSPTGGPRYEQYF

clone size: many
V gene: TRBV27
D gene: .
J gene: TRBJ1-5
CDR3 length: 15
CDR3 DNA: TGTGCCAGCAGTACGCAGGCATATAGCAATCAGCCCCAGCATTTT
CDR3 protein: CASSTQAYSNQPQHF

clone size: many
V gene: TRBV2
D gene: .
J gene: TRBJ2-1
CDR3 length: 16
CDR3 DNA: TGTGCCAGCAATACTCAACGTGCCCTACAGTGGAATGAGCAGTTCTTC
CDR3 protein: CASNTQRALQWNEQFF

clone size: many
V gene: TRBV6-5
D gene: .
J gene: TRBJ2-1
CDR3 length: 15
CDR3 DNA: TGTGCCAGCAGTTTTGTCCCCTACTCCTACAATGAGCAGTTCTTC
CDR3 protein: CASSFVPYSYNEQFF

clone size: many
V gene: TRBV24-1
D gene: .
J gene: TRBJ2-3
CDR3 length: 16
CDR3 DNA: TGTGCCACCAGTGACCCGGGATGGACGCTCACAGATACGCAGTATTTT
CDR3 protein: CATSDPGWTLTDTQYF

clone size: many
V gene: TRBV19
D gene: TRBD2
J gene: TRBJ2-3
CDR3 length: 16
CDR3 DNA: TGTGCCAGTAAGCGGCAAGCGGGAGTTATCTCAGATACGCAGTATTTT
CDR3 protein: CASKRQAGVISDTQYF

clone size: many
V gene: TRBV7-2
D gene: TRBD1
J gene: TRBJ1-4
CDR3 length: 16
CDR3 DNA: TGTGCCAGCTCAGGGGGCGGCGGACCAACTAATGAAAAACTGTTTTTT
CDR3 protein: CASSGGGGPTNEKLFF

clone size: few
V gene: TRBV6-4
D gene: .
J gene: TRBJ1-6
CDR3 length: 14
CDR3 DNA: TGTGCCAGCAGTGCCGGGGGGCAAAATTCACCCCTCCACTTT
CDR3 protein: CASSAGGQNSPLHF

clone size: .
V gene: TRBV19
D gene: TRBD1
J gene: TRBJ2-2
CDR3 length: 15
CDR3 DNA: TGTGCCAGTGTTAGGACAGGGGGTTACACCGGGGAGCTGTTTTTT
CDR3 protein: CASVRTGGYTGELFF

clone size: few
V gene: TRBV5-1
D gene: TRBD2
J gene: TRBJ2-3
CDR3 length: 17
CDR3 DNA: TGCGCCAGCAGCCTGACTAGCGGGGGGGCCAAGACAGATACGCAGTATTTT
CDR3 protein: CASSLTSGGAKTDTQYF

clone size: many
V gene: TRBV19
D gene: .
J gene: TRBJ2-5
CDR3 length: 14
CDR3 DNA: TGTGCCAGTAGTAACCGGGACACCCAAGAGACCCAGTACTTC
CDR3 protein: CASSNRDTQETQYF

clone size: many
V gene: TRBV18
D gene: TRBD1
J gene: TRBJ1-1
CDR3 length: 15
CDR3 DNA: TGTGCCAGCTCAAAGGGACAGGCTGAGTTGGGTGAAGCTTTCTTT
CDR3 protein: CASSKGQAELGEAFF

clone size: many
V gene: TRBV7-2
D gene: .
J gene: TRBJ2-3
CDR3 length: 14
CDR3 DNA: TGTGCCAGCAGCTTATTAGCGGTGGGAGATACGCAGTATTTT
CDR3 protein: CASSLLAVGDTQYF

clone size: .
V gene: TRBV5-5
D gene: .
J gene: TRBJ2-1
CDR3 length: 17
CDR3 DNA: TGTGCCAGCAGCGAAACTCCGGTTGAGACAGGAGATAATGAGCAGTTCTTC
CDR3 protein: CASSETPVETGDNEQFF

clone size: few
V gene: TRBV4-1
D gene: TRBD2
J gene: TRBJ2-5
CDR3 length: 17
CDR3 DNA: TGCGCCAGCAGCCAACTGCAGGGACTAGCGGGTGAAGAGACCCAGTACTTC
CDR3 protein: CASSQLQGLAGEETQYF

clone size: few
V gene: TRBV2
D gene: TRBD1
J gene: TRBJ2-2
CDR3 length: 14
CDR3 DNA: TGTGCCAGCAGCCTTACAGGGGACACCGGGGAGCTGTTTTTT
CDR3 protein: CASSLTGDTGELFF

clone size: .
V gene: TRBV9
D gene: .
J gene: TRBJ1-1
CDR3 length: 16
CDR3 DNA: TGTGCCAGCAGCTTTAGCTCTCAGGGGATCAACACTGGAGCTTTCTTT
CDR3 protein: CASSFSSQGINTGAFF

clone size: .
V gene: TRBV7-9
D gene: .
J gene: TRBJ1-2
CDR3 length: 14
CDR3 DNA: TGTGCCAGCAGCCCCACCCCAGCTAACTATGGCTACACCTTC
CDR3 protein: CASSPTPANYGYTF

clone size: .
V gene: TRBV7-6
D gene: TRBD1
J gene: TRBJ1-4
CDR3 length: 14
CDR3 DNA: TGTGCCAGCAGCTTGGACGGACAGGGGGCGAAACTGTTTTTT
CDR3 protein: CASSLDGQGAKLFF

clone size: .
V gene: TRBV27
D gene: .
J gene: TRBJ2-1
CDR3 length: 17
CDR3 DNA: TGTGCCAGCAGTCTCCTCTGGGGAGGGGGGACCTACAATGAGCAGTTCTTC
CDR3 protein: CASSLLWGGGTYNEQFF

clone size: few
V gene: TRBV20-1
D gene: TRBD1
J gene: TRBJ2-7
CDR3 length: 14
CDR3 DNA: TGCAGTGCCAATGACAGGGCCCTCTCCTACGAGCAGTACTTC
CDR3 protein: CSANDRALSYEQYF

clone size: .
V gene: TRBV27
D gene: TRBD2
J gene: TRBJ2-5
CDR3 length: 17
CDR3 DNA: TGTGCCAGCAGTTTAAGGCTAGCGGGAGGGCTTAGGGAGACCCAGTACTTC
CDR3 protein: CASSLRLAGGLRETQYF

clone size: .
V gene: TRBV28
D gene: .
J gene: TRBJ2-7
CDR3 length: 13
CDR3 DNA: TGTGCCAGCAGTTTAATCGGGACCAGCGAGCAGCACTTC
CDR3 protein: CASSLIGTSEQHF

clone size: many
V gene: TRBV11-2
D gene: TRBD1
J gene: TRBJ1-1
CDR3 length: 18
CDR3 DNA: TGTGCCAGCAGCTTACTAGGACAGGGACGAACAAGGGGGACTGAAGCTTTCTTT
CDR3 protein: CASSLLGQGRTRGTEAFF

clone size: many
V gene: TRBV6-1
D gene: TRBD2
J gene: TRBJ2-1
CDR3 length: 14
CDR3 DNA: TGTGCCAGTACTGCGGGGGGGCCTGGTAATGAGCAGTTCTTC
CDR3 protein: CASTAGGPGNEQFF

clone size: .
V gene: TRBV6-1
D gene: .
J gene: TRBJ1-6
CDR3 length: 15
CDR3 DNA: TGTGCCAGCAGTGAAAAAAGGGGTCTTAATTCACCCCTCCACTTT
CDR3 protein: CASSEKRGLNSPLHF

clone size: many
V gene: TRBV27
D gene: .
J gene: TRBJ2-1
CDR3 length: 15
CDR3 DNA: TGTGCCAGCAGTTTAAATCCGGCCGGTGACAATGAGCAGTTCTTC
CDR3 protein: CASSLNPAGDNEQFF

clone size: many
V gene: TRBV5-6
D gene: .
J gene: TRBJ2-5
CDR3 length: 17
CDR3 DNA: TGTGCCAGCAGCCCCCGAAAAGGACTAAGGGAAGACGAGACCCAGTACTTC
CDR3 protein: CASSPRKGLREDETQYF